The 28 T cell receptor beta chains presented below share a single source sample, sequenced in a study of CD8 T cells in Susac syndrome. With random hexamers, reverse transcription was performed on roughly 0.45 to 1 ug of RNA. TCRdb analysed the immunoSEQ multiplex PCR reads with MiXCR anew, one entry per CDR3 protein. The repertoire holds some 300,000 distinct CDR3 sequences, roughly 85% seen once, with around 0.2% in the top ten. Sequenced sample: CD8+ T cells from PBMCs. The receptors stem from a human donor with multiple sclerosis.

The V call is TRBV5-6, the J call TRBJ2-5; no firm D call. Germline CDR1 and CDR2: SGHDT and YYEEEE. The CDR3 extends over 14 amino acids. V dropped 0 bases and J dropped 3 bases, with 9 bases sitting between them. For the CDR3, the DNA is TGTGCCAGCAGCTTGGCATCCAGAGAAGAGACCCAGTACTTC. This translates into CASSLASREETQYF.

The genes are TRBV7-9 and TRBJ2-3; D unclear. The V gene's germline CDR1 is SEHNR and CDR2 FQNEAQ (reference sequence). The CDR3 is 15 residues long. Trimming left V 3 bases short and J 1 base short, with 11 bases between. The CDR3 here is CASSFCAVCTDTQYF. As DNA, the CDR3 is TGTGCCAGCAGCTTTTGTGCTGTCTGCACAGATACGCAGTATTTT. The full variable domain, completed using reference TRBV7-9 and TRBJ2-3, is DTGVSQNPRHKITKRGQNVTFRCDPISEHNRLYWYRQTLGQGPEFLTYFQNEAQLEKSRLLSDRFSAERPKGSFSTLEIQRTEQGDSAMYLCASSFCAVCTDTQYFGPGTRLTVL.

CDR3 sequence (DNA): TGTGCCAGCAGTTCCAACAGACTAGCGGGACCGATTTACGAGCAGTACTTC. As protein: CASSSNRLAGPIYEQYF. This chain joins TRBV28 and TRBJ2-7; TRBD2 aligns across 11 bases. CDR3 size: 17 residues. Trimming removed 4 bases from V and 4 bases from J; junction bases left unmatched: 12. Germline CDR1 reads MDHEN; CDR2 reads SYDVKM.

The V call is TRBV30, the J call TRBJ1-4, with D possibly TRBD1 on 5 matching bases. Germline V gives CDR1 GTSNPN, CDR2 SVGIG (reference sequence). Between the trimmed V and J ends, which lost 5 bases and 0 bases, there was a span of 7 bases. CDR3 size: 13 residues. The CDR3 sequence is CAWEGSTNEKLFF. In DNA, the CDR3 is TGTGCCTGGGAGGGGTCAACTAATGAAAAACTGTTTTTT.

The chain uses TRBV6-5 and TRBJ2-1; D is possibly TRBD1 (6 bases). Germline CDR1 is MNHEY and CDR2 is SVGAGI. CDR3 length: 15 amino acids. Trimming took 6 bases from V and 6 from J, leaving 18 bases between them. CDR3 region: CASSLTGYAGNEQFF. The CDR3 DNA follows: TGTGCCAGCAGCCTAACAGGGTACGCGGGCAATGAGCAGTTCTTC.

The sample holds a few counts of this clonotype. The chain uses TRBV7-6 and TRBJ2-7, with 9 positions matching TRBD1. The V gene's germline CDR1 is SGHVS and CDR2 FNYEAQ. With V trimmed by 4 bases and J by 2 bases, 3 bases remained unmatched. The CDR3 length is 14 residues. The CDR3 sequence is CASSSGQGPYEQYF. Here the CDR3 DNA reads TGTGCCAGCAGCTCCGGACAGGGGCCCTACGAGCAGTACTTC.

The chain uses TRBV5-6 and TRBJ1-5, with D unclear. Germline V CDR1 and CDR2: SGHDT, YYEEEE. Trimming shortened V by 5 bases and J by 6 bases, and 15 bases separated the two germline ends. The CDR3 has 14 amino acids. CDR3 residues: CASSELGSGQPQHF. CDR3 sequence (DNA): TGTGCCAGCAGTGAGTTGGGGTCGGGTCAGCCCCAGCATTTT. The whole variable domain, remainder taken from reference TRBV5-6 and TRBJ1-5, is DAGVTQSPTHLIKTRGQQVTLRCSPKSGHDTVSWYQQALGQGPQFIFQYYEEEERQRGNFPDRFSGHQFPNYSSELNVNALLLGDSALYLCASSELGSGQPQHFGDGTRLSIL.

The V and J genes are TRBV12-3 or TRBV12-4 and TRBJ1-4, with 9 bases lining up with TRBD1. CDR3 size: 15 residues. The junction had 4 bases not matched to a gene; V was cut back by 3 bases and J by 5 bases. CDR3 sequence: CASSFLGTGNEKLFF. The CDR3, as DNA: TGTGCCAGCAGTTTCCTGGGGACAGGGAATGAAAAACTGTTTTTT.

The CDR3 loop is CASSPDRGDIQYF. CDR3 coding DNA: TGTGCCAGCAGCCCGGACAGGGGTGACATTCAGTACTTC. This chain joins TRBV3-1 and TRBJ2-4; 9 bases map to TRBD1. Germline-derived CDR1 and CDR2 are LGHDT and YNNKEL (reference sequence). After removal of 4 bases from V and 8 bases from J, the junction contained 3 bases not matched to a gene. The CDR3 contains 13 residues.

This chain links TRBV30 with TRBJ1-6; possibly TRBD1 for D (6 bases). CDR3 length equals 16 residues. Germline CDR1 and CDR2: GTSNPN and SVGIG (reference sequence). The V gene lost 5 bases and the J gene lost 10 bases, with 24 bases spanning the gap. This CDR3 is CAWSDRDNRVYSPLHF. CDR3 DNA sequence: TGTGCCTGGTCTGACCGGGACAACCGGGTCTACTCACCCCTCCACTTT.

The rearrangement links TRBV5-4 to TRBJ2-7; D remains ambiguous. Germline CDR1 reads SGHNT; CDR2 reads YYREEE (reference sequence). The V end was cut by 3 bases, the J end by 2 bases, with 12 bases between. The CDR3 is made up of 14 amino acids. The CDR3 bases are TGTGCCAGCAGCTCCGGCCAGTATGCCTACGAGCAGTACTTC. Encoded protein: CASSSGQYAYEQYF.

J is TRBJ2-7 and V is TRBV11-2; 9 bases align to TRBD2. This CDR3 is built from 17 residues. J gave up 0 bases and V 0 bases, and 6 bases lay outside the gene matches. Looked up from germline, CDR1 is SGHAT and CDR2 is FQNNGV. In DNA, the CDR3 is TGTGCCAGCAGCTTAGACCTCCAGGGACTAGCCTCCTACGAGCAGTACTTC. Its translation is CASSLDLQGLASYEQYF. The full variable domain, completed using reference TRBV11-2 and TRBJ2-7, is EAGVAQSPRYKIIEKRQSVAFWCNPISGHATLYWYQQILGQGPKLLIQFQNNGVVDDSQLPKDRFSAERLKGVDSTLKIQPAKLEDSAVYLCASSLDLQGLASYEQYFGPGTRLTVT.

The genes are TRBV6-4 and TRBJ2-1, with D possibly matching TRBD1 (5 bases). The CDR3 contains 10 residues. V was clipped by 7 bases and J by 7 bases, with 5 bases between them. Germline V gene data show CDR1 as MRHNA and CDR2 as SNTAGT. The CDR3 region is CASKGNEQFF. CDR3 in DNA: TGTGCCAGCAAGGGGAATGAGCAGTTCTTC.

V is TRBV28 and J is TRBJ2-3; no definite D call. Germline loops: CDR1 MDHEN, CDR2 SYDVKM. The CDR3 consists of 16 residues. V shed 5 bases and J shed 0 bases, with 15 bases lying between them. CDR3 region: CASSPDARTSTDTQYF. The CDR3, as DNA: TGTGCCAGCAGTCCAGACGCCCGAACTAGCACAGATACGCAGTATTTT.

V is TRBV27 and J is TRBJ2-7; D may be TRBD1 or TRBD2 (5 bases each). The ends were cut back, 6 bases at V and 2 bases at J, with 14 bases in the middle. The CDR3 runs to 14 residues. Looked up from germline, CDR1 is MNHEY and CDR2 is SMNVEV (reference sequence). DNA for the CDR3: TGTGCCAGCAGGGGGGATGGAGTCGCCTACGAGCAGTACTTC. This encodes CASRGDGVAYEQYF.

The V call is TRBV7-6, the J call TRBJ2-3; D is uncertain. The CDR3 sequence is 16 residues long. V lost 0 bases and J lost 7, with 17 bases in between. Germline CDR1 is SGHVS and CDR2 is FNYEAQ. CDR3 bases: TGTGCCAGCAGCTTAGCGAGATATTCCTGGTGGAATACGCAGTATTTT. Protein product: CASSLARYSWWNTQYF.

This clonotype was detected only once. The chain's CDR3 is CATSDLWRNQETQYF. CDR3 DNA: TGTGCCACCAGTGATTTATGGCGGAACCAAGAGACCCAGTACTTC. The chain is built from TRBV24-1 and TRBJ2-5; D ambiguous. The CDR3 spans 15 residues. V dropped 1 base and J dropped 0 bases, with 8 bases sitting between them. The V gene's germline CDR1 is KGHDR and CDR2 SFDVKD.

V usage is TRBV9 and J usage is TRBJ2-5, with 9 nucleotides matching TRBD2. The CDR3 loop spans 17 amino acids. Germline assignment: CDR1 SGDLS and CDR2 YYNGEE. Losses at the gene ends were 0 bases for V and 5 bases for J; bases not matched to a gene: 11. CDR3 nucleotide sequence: TGTGCCAGCAGCGTAGGTTCGGCGGGAGGGCCGGTGGAGACCCAGTACTTC. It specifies CASSVGSAGGPVETQYF.

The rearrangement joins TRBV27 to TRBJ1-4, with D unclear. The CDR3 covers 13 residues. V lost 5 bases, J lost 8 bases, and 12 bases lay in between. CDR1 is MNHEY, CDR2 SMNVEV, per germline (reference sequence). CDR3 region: CASSPSWSEKLFF. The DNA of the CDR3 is TGTGCCAGCAGTCCCTCCTGGTCCGAAAAACTGTTTTTT.

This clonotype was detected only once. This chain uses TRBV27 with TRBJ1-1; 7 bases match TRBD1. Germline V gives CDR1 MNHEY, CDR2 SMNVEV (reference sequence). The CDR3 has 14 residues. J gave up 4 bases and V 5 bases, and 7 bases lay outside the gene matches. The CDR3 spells CASSILTGSTEAFF. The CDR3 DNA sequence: TGTGCCAGCAGTATATTGACAGGGAGCACTGAAGCTTTCTTT.

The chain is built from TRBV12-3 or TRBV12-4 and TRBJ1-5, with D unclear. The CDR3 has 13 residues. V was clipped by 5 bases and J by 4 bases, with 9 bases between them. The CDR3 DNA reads TGTGCCAGCAGTCCCTCTTCGAATCAGCCCCAGCATTTT. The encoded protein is CASSPSSNQPQHF.

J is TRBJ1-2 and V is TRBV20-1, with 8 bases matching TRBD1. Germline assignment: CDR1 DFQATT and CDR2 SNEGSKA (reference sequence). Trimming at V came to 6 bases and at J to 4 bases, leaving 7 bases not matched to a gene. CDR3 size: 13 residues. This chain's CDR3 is CSAYDRGSYGYTF. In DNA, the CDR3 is TGCAGTGCCTACGACAGGGGCTCCTATGGCTACACCTTC.

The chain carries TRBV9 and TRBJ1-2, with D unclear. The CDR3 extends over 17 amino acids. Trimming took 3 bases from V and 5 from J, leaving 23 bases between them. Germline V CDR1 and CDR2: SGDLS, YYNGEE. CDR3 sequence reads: CASSGRERELGLYGYTF. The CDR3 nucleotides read TGTGCCAGCAGCGGGAGGGAGAGGGAACTAGGCCTATATGGCTACACCTTC.

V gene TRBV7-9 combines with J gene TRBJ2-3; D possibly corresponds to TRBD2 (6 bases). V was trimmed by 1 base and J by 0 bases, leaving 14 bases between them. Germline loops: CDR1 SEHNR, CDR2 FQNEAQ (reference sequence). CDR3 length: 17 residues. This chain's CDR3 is CASSLERRRASTDTQYF. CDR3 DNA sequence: TGTGCCAGCAGCTTAGAGAGGCGGAGGGCTAGCACAGATACGCAGTATTTT.

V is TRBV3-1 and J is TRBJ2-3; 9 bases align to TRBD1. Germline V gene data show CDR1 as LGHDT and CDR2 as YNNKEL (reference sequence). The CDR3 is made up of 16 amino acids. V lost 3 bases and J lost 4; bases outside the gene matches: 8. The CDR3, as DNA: TGTGCCAGCAGCCAGGTTACAGGGGGCTCACCAGATACGCAGTATTTT. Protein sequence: CASSQVTGGSPDTQYF.

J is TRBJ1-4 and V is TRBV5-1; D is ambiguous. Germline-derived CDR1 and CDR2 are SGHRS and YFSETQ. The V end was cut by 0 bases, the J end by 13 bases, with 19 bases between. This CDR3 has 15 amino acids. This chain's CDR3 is CASSLVPESGERLFF. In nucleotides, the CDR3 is TGCGCCAGCAGCTTGGTACCCGAATCTGGGGAGAGACTGTTTTTT.

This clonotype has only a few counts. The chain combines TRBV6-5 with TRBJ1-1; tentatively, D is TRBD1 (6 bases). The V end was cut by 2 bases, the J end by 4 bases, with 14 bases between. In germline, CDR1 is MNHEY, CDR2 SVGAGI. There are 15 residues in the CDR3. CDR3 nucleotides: TGTGCCAGCAGTTACGGCAGGGGTGTTTTCACTGAAGCTTTCTTT. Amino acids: CASSYGRGVFTEAFF.

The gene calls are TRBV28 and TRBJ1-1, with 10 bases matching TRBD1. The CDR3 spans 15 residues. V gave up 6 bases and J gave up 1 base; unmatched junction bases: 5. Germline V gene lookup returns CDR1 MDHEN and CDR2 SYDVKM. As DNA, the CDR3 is TGTGCCAGCAGCGAGGGACAGGGGCCGAACACTGAAGCTTTCTTT. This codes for CASSEGQGPNTEAFF.